This T cell receptor beta chain appears in the sequencing data of a study of T cells after yellow fever vaccination. A single record per CDR3 protein comes from TCRdb applying MiXCR to the 5' RACE reads. The data show 340,000 or so distinct CDR3 sequences, around 13% seen once. On this clonotype itself: The antigen remains undetermined.

Points from the study as a whole: Just a small share of clonotypes turned up in the CD4 compartment as well as the CD8 compartment.

The receptor comes from a young man who received the YFV17D yellow fever vaccine. This sample comprised CD4+ T cells sorted from PBMCs, obtained 15 days after the yellow fever booster vaccination.

This CDR3 is CASSQRAGRGAGELFF. In nucleotides, the CDR3 is TGCGCCAGCAGCCAACGGGCAGGGAGAGGGGCCGGGGAGCTGTTTTTT. The chain joins TRBV4-3 to TRBJ2-2, with D possibly being TRBD1 or TRBD2 (5 bases each). Looked up from germline, CDR1 is LGHNA and CDR2 is YSLEER. The CDR3 runs to 16 residues. Trimming stripped 2 bases from V and 6 bases from J, with 16 bases between.